The sequence of this TCR beta chain was determined in a study of blood T cell repertoires in COVID-19. In the study overall: Acute-phase and convalescent COVID-19 samples originated in the United States, Italy and Spain.

Sequenced by immunoSEQ multiplex PCR; TCRdb stores in-frame clones only, minus some. The table lists fewer than 300,000 clones, over 70% of them singletons. The CDR3 has 16 amino acids. Germline CDR1 and CDR2: MNHNS and SASEGT. J gave up 2 bases and V 6 bases, and 11 bases lay outside the gene matches. This clone was detected a few times. Sequenced input: peripheral blood. This receptor was identified in a woman aged 40 to 50 who had recovered from COVID-19. The J gene is TRBJ2-7, the V gene TRBV6-1; 9 bases agree with TRBD2. CDR3 DNA: TGTGCCAGCAGGGAACTCCGGCGGGGGGGAACCTACGAGCAGTACTTC. This sequence encodes CASRELRRGGTYEQYF.